The 16 T cell receptor beta chains given below trace back to one sample, sequenced in a study of blood T cell repertoires in COVID-19. Assay used: immunoSEQ multiplex PCR; TCRdb lists only in-frame clones, some missing. The sample records fewer than 250,000 clones, approximately 80% being singletons. Sequenced material: peripheral blood. The receptors were gathered from a man aged 30 to 45 with active or convalescent COVID-19.

The chain couples TRBV11-2 to TRBJ2-5, with D possibly being TRBD1 (6 bases). Germline V gives CDR1 SGHAT, CDR2 FQNNGV. The V gene lost 3 bases and the J gene lost 2 bases, with 22 bases spanning the gap. The CDR3 runs to 18 residues. CDR3 DNA: TGTGCCAGCAGCTTGGGAAGACCAGGGGAAGGGCCACAAGAGACCCAGTACTTC. Residues: CASSLGRPGEGPQETQYF.

This clone was counted a single time. The chain recombines TRBV4-2 with TRBJ2-4, with TRBD1 matching 7 bases. V was pared by 4 bases and J by 8 bases, with 14 bases of the junction left unmatched. Germline loops: CDR1 LGHNA, CDR2 YNFKEQ. CDR3 length: 16 amino acids. The CDR3 loop reads CASSPSVAGGADIQYF. In DNA, the CDR3 is TGTGCCAGCAGCCCGTCGGTTGCAGGGGGAGCGGACATTCAGTACTTC.

The CDR3 nucleotides read TGTGCCACCAGTGGGGGCGGGACAGGGGGCCAGAACACTGAAGCTTTCTTT. Encoded protein: CATSGGGTGGQNTEAFF. The V call is TRBV24-1, the J call TRBJ1-1, with 12 nucleotides matching TRBD1. CDR3 length equals 17 residues. Trimming took 5 bases from V and 1 from J; bases not matched to a gene: 7. CDR1 is KGHDR, CDR2 SFDVKD, per germline.

The V call is TRBV7-9, the J call TRBJ2-5; D not certain. V lost 5 bases to trimming and J lost 1 base, with 11 bases between them. Germline V gene data show CDR1 as SEHNR and CDR2 as FQNEAQ (reference sequence). The CDR3 consists of 14 residues. The chain's CDR3 is CASSPSVVQETQYF. The CDR3 DNA sequence: TGTGCCAGCAGCCCCAGCGTCGTCCAAGAGACCCAGTACTTC.

CDR3 in DNA: TGCGCCAGCAGCTCGACAGGGAACAATGAGCAGTTCTTC. Translating gives CASSSTGNNEQFF. This sequence joins TRBV5-1 and TRBJ2-1; 7 bases are a match to TRBD1. Germline CDR1 reads SGHRS; CDR2 reads YFSETQ. V shed 3 bases, J shed 5 bases, and the junction held 2 bases outside the gene matches. The CDR3 covers 13 residues.

The CDR3 coding sequence is TGTGCCACCAGTGACTCCCGACAAGGAACCTCCAATCAGCCCCAGCATTTT. Its protein product is CATSDSRQGTSNQPQHF. The V and J genes are TRBV24-1 and TRBJ1-5; D ambiguous. The V gene lost 4 bases and the J gene lost 3 bases, with 18 bases spanning the gap. CDR1 is KGHDR and CDR2 is SFDVKD in the germline V gene. CDR3 size: 17 residues.

The CDR3, as DNA: TGTGCCAGCAGTCCAGGCGGGGGACTAGCGGAAGAGACCCAGTACTTC. Its protein product is CASSPGGGLAEETQYF. V is TRBV28 and J is TRBJ2-5, with 11 nucleotides matching TRBD2. Germline CDR1 and CDR2: MDHEN and SYDVKM. J gave up 3 bases and V 5 bases, and 8 bases lay outside the gene matches. This CDR3 comprises 16 residues.

V is TRBV6-2 or TRBV6-3 and J is TRBJ2-1; 8 bases match TRBD2. The CDR3 totals 15 residues. Looked up from germline, CDR1 is MNHEY and CDR2 is SVGEGT. V trimming: 5 bases; J trimming: 2 bases; junction bases outside the gene matches: 5. CDR3 in DNA: TGTGCCAGCAGTACGGTGGGACTAGCCTACAATGAGCAGTTCTTC. Translation gives CASSTVGLAYNEQFF.

This clone is a singleton in its sample. The rearrangement links TRBV5-4 to TRBJ1-3; D is undetermined. The V and J ends lost 3 bases and 0 bases respectively, with 10 bases between them. Germline lookup yields CDR1 SGHNT and CDR2 YYREEE (reference sequence). The CDR3 extends over 15 amino acids. CDR3 amino acids: CASSSRSDSGNTIYF. The CDR3 DNA is TGTGCCAGCAGCTCGAGGTCAGACTCTGGAAACACCATATATTTT.

J is TRBJ1-6 and V is TRBV27; D not certain. Germline V gene data show CDR1 as MNHEY and CDR2 as SMNVEV (reference sequence). The length of the CDR3 is 13 residues. Trimming pared 7 bases from V and 3 bases from J, leaving 7 bases between. The CDR3: CASTTSYNSPLHF. As DNA, the CDR3 is TGTGCCAGCACCACCAGCTATAATTCACCCCTCCACTTT.

The table lists this clone with a few counts. The same CDR3 also results from other DNA sequences found in this sample. CDR3 region: CASSFSGTYEQYF. CDR3 bases: TGTGCCAGCAGCTTTTCGGGGACCTACGAGCAGTACTTC. This chain joins TRBV7-9 and TRBJ2-7; maybe TRBD2 (5 bases). V lost 3 bases to trimming and J lost 2 bases, with 8 bases between them. The CDR3 spans 13 residues. The V gene's germline CDR1 is SEHNR and CDR2 FQNEAQ (reference sequence).

The CDR3 loop reads CASSLLAESTDTQYF. The DNA of the CDR3 is TGTGCCAGCAGTTTACTAGCGGAGAGCACAGATACGCAGTATTTT. The rearrangement joins TRBV27 to TRBJ2-3; 7 bases fit TRBD2. The CDR3 is 15 amino acids. Germline CDR1 is MNHEY and CDR2 is SMNVEV (reference sequence). After removal of 2 bases from V and 0 bases from J, the junction contained 2 bases not matched to a gene.

The V and J genes are TRBV10-3 and TRBJ1-1; D may be TRBD1 (5 bases). The CDR3 contains 14 residues. Per germline, CDR1 ENHRY and CDR2 SYGVKD. Between the trimmed V and J ends, which lost 6 bases and 4 bases, there was a span of 15 bases. CDR3 amino acids: CAISPLGGGTEAFF. For the CDR3, the DNA is TGTGCCATCAGCCCGCTTGGCGGGGGCACTGAAGCTTTCTTT.

The J gene is TRBJ1-1, the V gene TRBV4-1; weak D call: TRBD1 (5 bases). Germline V gives CDR1 MGHRA, CDR2 YSYEKL. The CDR3 runs to 14 residues. Trimming took 4 bases from V and 5 from J, leaving 14 bases between them. This CDR3 is CASSLLPGGTEAFF. DNA of the CDR3: TGCGCCAGCAGCCTACTCCCCGGGGGAACTGAAGCTTTCTTT.

The genes are TRBV4-1 and TRBJ2-4; 7 bases fit TRBD2. V lost 6 bases and J lost 3; bases outside the gene matches: 2. In germline, CDR1 is MGHRA, CDR2 YSYEKL. The CDR3 is made up of 13 amino acids. The DNA of the CDR3 is TGCGCCAGCAGTGCGGGAGTCAAAAACATTCAGTACTTC. Encoded protein: CASSAGVKNIQYF.

The J gene is TRBJ1-1, the V gene TRBV5-1, with a weak D call TRBD1 (5 bases). The CDR3 has 15 residues. Germline V CDR1 and CDR2: SGHRS, YFSETQ. V was cut by 4 bases and J by 3 bases, with 16 bases left in between. CDR3 in amino acids: CASSELDSYYTEAFF. CDR3 nucleotide sequence: TGCGCCAGCAGCGAGCTTGACAGCTACTACACTGAAGCTTTCTTT.